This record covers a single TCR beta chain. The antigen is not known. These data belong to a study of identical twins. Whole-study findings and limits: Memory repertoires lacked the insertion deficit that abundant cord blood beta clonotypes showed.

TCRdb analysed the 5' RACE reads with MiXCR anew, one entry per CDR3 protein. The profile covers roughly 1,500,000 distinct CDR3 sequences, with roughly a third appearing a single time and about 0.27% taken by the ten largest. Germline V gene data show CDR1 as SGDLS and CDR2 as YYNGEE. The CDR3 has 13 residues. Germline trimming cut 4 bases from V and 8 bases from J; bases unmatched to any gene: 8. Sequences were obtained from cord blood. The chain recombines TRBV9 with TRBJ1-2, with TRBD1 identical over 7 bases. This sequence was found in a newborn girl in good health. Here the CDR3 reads CASSPGTAGGYTF. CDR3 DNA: TGTGCCAGCAGCCCAGGGACAGCGGGGGGCTACACCTTC. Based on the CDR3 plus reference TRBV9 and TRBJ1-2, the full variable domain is DSGVTQTPKHLITATGQRVTLRCSPRSGDLSVYWYQQSLDQGLQFLIQYYNGEERAKGNILERFSAQQFPDLHSELNLSSLELGDSALYFCASSPGTAGGYTFGSGTRLTVV.